This T cell receptor (beta chain) was identified in a study of cytomegalovirus exposure and HLA in healthy donors. Findings of the study overall: For most TCR beta V segments, an earlier analysis put the productive rate at about 87% or about 30% of the time.

In regard to this clone: Its antigen is still unknown.

Vbeta (60) and Jbeta (13) primers were used in the PCR. Profiling relied on immunoSEQ multiplex PCR, and the TCRdb table lists in-frame clones only, not all of them. The sample records hundreds of thousands of clones, 72% being singletons. Germline-derived CDR1 and CDR2 are MNHEY and SMNVEV (reference sequence). Trimming cost V 4 bases and J 1 base, with 9 bases left between them. The CDR3 consists of 14 residues. This sequence was found in a female donor in good health and CMV-seronegative. The chain recombines TRBV27 with TRBJ2-3; no reliable D call. The specimen was PBMCs. The CDR3 protein is CASSYRAGTDTQYF. The CDR3 bases are TGTGCCAGCAGTTACCGAGCTGGCACAGATACGCAGTATTTT.